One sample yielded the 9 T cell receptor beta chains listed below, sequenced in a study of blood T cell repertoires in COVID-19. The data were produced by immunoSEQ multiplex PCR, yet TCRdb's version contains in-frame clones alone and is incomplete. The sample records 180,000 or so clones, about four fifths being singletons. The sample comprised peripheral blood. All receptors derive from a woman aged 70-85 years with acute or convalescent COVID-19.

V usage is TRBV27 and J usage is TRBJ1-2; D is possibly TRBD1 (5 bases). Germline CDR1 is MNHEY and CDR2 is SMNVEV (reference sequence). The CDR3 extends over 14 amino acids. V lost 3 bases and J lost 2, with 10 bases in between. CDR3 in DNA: TGTGCCAGCAGTTTCGCAGGGAGGAACTATGGCTACACCTTC. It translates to CASSFAGRNYGYTF.

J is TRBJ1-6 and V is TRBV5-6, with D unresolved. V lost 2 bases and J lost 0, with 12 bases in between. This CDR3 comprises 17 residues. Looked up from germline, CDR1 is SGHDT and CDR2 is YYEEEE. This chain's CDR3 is CASSLGGPHSYNSPLHF. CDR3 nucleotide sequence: TGTGCCAGCAGCTTAGGTGGGCCGCACTCCTATAATTCACCCCTCCACTTT.

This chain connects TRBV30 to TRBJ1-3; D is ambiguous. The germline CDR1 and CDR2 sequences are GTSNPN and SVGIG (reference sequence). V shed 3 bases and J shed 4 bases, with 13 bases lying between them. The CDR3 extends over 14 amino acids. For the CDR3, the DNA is TGTGCCTGGAGACCCCCACTAGCAGGAAACACCATATATTTT. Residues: CAWRPPLAGNTIYF.

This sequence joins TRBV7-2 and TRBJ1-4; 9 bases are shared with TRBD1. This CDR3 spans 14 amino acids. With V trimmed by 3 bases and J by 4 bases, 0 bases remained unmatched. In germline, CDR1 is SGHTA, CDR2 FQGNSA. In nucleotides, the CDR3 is TGTGCCAGCAGCTTGACAGGGGGTAATGAAAAACTGTTTTTT. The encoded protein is CASSLTGGNEKLFF.

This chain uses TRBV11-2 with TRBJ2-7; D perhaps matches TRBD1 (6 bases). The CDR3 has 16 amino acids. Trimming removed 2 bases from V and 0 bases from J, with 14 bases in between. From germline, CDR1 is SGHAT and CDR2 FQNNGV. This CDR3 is CASSLSAGAFSYEQYF. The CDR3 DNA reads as TGTGCCAGCAGCTTATCGGCAGGGGCGTTCTCCTACGAGCAGTACTTC.

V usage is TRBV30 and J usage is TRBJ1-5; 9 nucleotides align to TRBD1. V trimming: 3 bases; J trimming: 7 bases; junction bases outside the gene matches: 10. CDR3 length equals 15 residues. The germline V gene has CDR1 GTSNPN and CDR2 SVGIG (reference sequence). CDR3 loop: CAWSKTGGRGQPQHF. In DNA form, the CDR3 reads TGTGCCTGGAGCAAAACAGGGGGCCGGGGGCAGCCCCAGCATTTT. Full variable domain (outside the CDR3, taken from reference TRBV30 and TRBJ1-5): SQTIHQWPATLVQPVGSPLSLECTVEGTSNPNLYWYRQAAGRGLQLLFYSVGIGQISSEVPQNLSASRPQDRQFILSSKKLLLSDSGFYLCAWSKTGGRGQPQHFGDGTRLSIL.

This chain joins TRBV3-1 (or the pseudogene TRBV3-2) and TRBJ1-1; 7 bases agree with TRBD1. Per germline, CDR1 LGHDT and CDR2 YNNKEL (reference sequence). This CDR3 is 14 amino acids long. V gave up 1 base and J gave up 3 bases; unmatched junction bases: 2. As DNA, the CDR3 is TGTGCCAGCAGCCAAGCCGGGACAGACACTGAAGCTTTCTTT. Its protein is CASSQAGTDTEAFF.

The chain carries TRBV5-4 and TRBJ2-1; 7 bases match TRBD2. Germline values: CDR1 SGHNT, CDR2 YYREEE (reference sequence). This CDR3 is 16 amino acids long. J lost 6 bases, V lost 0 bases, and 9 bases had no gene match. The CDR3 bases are TGTGCCAGCAGCTTGGGTGGTAGCGGGTCAATCAATGAGCAGTTCTTC. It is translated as CASSLGGSGSINEQFF.

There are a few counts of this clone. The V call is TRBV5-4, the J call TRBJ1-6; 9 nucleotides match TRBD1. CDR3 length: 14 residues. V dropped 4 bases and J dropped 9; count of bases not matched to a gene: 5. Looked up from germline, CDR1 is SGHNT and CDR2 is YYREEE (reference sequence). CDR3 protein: CASSPGQGFSPLHF. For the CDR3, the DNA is TGTGCCAGCAGCCCGGGACAGGGATTTTCACCCCTCCACTTT.